This TCR beta chain stems from a study of post-analysis software for immune sequencing data. Study-level background: The cohort encompassed relapsing-remitting, secondary progressive and progressive-relapsing multiple sclerosis disease courses. Findings and limits, study-wide: Compared with controls, patients had more of about 5 TRBV segments, including TRBV5-6, TRBV5-1 and TRBV20-1. Comparison with controls showed significantly lower normalized Chao1 diversity in multiple sclerosis patients.

The TCR beta cDNA libraries carried unique molecular identifiers. There were about 0.85 to 11 million T cells, and approximately 480,000 cDNA molecules came from them. TCRdb analysed the PCR reads with MiXCR anew, one entry per CDR3 protein. The sample gives about 540,000 distinct CDR3 sequences, approximately 34% of which show up once; 6% is in the top ten. Per the germline V gene, CDR1 is MNHEY and CDR2 is SVGAGI. The CDR3 spans 12 residues. To note about this clonotype: Its specificity is unknown. A much larger clone lies one base from this, so it may be a read error.

The rearrangement links TRBV6-5 to TRBJ2-7; 9 nucleotides align to TRBD1. Gene TRBJ2-5 matches the end of the DNA better, so the J call may be wrong. The clonotype comes from a girl aged 2 to 17 with multiple sclerosis. The sample comprised blood. The CDR3 loop is CAAGQGQETQYF. CDR3 nucleotide sequence: TGTGCCGCCGGACAGGGGCAAGAGACCCAGTACTTC.